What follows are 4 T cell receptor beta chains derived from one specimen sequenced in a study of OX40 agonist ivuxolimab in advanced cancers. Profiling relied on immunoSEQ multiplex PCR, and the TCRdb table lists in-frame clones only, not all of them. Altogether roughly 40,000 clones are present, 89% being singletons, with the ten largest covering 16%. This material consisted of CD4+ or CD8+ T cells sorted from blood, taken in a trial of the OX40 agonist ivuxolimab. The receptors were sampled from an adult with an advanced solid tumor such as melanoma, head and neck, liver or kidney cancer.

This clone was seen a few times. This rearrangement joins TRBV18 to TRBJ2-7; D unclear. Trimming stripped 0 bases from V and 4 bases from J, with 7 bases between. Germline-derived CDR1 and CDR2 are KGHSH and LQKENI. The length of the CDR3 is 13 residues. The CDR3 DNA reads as TGTGCCAGCTCACCACCAAAAGGGTACGAGCAGTACTTC. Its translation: CASSPPKGYEQYF.

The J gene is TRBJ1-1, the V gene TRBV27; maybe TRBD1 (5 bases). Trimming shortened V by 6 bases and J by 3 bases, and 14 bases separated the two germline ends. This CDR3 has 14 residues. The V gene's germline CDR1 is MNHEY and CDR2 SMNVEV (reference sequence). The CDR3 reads CASRPEGFYTEAFF. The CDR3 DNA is TGTGCCAGCAGACCGGAGGGGTTTTACACTGAAGCTTTCTTT.

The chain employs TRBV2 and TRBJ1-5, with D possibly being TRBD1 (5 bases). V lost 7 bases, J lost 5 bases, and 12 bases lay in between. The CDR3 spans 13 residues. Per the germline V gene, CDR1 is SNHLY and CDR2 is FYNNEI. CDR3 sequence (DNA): TGTGCCAGCAAGAAGGGACGGGATCAGCCCCAGCATTTT. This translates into CASKKGRDQPQHF.

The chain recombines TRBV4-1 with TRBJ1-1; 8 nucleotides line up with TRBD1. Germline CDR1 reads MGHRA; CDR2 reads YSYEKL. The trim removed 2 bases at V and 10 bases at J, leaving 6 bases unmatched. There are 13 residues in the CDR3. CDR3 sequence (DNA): TGCGCCAGCAGCCAACAGGGGGCGGCAGTAGCTTTCTTT. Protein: CASSQQGAAVAFF.